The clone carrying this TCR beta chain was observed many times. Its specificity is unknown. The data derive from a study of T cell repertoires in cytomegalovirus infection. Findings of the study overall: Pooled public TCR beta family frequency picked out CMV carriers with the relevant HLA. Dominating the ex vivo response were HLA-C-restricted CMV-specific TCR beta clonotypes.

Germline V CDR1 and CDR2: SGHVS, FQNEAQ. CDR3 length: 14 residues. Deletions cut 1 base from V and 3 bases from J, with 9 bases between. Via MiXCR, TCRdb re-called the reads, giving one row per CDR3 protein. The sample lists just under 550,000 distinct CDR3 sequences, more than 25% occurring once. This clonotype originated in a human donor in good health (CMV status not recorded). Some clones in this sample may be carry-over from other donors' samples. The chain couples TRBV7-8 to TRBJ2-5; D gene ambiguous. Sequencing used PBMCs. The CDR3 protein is CASSLVESEETQYF. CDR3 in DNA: TGTGCCAGCAGCTTAGTTGAATCGGAAGAGACCCAGTACTTC.